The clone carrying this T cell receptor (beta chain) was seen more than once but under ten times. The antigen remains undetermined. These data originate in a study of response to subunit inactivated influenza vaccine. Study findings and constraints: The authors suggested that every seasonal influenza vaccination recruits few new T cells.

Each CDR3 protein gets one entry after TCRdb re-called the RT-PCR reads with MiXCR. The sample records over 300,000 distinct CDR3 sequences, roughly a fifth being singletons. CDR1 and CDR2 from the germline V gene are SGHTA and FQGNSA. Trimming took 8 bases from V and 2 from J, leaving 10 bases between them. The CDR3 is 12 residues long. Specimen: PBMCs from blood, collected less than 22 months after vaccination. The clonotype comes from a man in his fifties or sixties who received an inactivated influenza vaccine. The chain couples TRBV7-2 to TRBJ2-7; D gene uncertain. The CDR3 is CASYGSPYEQYF. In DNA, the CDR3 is TGTGCCAGCTATGGATCGCCCTACGAGCAGTACTTC.